This TCR beta chain was recorded in a study of response to subunit inactivated influenza vaccine (dated by TCRdb to 2016 to 2019). With respect to the entire study: To follow how T cells responded to a trivalent subunit inactivated influenza vaccine, the researchers relied on deep quantitative profiling of the T cell receptor repertoire. Summary of the overall study and its limitations: It was suggested by the authors that each seasonal influenza vaccination may recruit only a limited number of new T cells.

This clonotype showed up many times. Its antigen remains unidentified. Per-nucleotide qualities are absent, and no much larger clonotype sits a single base away. V is cut back by 7 bases and J by 3 bases, with 7 bases in the junction unmatched. The CDR3 contains 15 residues, cysteine and phenylalanine counted. Only the CDR3 region is kept as DNA, spanning 45 bases read in frame from base 1. CDR1 and CDR2 (MDHEN, SYDVKM) derive from the germline V gene. Library method: RT-PCR. For sequencing, an Illumina HiSeq 2500 was employed. TCRdb reprocessing: public reads trimmed at Q25 with fastp, clones called with MiXCR, in-frame beta chains kept. Entries are consolidated by CDR3 protein sequence, retaining the most common genes and DNA. The sample table lists about 480,000 distinct CDR3 sequences, around 9.9% of them with a count of one. The ten largest clonotypes hold roughly 12% of the sample. The time point label corresponds to: 40 to 45 days after influenza vaccine administration.

The sample was PBMCs from blood, taken roughly 6 weeks after vaccination. The chain uses TRBV28 and TRBJ2-1; 9 central nucleotides agree with TRBD2. The receptor's source is a man aged 50-60 years who received an inactivated influenza vaccine. Donor details come from another sample of the same person, matched by shared clones. The nucleotides read TGTGCCAGCAAGGCGCGGGAGGGGGTCTACAATGAGCAGTTCTTC. Its protein reads: CASKAREGVYNEQFF.